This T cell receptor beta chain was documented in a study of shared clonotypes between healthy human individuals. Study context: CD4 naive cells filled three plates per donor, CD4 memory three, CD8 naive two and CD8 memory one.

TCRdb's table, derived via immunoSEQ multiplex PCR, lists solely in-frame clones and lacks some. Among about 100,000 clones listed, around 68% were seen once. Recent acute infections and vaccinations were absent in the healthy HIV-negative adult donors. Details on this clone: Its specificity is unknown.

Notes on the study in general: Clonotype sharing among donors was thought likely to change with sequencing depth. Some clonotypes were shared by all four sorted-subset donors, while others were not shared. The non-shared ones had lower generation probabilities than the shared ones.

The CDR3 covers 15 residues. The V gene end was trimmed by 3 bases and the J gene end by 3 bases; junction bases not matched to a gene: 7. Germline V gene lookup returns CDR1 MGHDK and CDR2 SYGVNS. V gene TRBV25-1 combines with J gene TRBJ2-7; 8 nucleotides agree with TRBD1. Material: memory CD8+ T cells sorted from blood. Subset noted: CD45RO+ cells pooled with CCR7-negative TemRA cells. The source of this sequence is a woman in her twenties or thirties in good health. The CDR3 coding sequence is TGTGCCAGCAGTGAGGGGACAGGTCGGGGCTACGAGCAGTACTTC. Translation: CASSEGTGRGYEQYF.